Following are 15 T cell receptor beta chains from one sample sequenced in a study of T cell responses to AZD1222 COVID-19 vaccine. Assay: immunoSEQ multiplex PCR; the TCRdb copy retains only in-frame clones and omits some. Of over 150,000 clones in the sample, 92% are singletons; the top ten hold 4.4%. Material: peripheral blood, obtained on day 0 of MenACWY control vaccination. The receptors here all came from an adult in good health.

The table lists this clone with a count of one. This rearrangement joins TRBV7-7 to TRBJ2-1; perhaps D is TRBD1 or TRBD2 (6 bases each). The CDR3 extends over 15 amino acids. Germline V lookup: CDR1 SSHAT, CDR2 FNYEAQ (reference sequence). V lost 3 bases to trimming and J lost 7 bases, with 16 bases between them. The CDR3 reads CASSFGKRGVNEQFF. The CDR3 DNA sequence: TGTGCCAGCAGCTTCGGAAAAAGGGGGGTAAATGAGCAGTTCTTC.

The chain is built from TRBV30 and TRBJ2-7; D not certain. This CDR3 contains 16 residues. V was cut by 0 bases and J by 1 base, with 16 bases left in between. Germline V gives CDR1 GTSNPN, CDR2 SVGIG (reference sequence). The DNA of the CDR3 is TGTGCCTGGAGTGTATTAGCACAGTTTTCTTCCTACGAGCAGTACTTC. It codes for CAWSVLAQFSSYEQYF.

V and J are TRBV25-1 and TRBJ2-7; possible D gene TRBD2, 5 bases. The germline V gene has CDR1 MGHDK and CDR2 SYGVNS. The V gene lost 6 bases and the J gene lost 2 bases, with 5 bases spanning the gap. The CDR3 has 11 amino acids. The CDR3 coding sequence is TGTGCCAGCAGACTAGCCTACGAGCAGTACTTC. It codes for CASRLAYEQYF.

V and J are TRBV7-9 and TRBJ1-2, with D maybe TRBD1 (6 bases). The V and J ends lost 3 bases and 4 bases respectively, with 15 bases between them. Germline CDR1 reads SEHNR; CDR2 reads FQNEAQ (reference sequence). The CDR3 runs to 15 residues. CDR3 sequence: CASSFEGGVSYGYTF. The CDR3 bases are TGTGCCAGCAGCTTTGAAGGGGGTGTTTCCTATGGCTACACCTTC.

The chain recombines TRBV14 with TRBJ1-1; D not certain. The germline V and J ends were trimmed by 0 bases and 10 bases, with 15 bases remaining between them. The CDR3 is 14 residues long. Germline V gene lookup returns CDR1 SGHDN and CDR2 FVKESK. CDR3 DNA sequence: TGTGCCAGCAGCCAAGATCACTCAACCCTCGGAGCTTTCTTT. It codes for CASSQDHSTLGAFF.

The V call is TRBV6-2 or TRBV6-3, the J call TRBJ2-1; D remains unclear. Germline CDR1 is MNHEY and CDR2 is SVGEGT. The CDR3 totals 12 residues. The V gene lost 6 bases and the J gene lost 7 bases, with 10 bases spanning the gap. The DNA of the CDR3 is TGTGCCAGCAGCCTATTGGCAAATGAGCAGTTCTTC. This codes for CASSLLANEQFF.

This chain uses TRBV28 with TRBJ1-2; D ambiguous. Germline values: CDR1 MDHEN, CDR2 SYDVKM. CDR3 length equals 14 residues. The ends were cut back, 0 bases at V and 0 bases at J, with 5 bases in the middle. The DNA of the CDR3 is TGTGCCAGCAGTTTATGGCAGACTAACTATGGCTACACCTTC. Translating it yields CASSLWQTNYGYTF.

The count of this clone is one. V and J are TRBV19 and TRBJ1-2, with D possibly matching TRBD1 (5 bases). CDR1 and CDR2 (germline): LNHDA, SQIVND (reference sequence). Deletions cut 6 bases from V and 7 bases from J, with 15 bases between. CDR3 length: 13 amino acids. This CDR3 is CASSPGLLAGYTF. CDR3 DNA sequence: TGTGCCAGTAGCCCAGGGCTTTTGGCTGGCTACACCTTC.

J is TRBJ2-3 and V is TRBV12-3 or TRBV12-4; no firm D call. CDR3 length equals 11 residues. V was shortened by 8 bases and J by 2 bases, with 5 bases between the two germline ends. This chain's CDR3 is CASGDTDTQYF. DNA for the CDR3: TGTGCCAGCGGTGACACAGATACGCAGTATTTT.

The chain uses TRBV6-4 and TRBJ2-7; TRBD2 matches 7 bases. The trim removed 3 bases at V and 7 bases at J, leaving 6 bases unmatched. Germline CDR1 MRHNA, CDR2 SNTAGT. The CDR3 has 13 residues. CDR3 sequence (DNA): TGTGCCAGCAGTGAGCGGGAGAACGGGGAGCAGTACTTC. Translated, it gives CASSERENGEQYF.

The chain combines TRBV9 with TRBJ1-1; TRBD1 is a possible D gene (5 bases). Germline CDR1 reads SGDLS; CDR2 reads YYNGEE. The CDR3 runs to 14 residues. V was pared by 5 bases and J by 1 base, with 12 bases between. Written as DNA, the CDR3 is TGTGCCAGCAGAGGGGATCGGGGGAACACTGAAGCTTTCTTT. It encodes CASRGDRGNTEAFF.

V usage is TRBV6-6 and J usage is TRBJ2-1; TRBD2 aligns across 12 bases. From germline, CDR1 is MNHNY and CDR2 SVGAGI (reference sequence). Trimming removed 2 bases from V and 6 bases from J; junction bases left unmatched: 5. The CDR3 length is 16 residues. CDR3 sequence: CASSYPSSGRANEQFF. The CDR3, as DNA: TGTGCCAGCAGTTACCCCTCTAGCGGGAGGGCCAATGAGCAGTTCTTC.

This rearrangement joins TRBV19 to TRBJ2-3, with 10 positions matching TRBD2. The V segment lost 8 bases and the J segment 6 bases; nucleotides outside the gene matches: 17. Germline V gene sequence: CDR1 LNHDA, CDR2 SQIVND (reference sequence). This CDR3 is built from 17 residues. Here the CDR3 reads CASHIAASGRAGDTQYF. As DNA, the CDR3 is TGTGCCAGTCATATCGCGGCCAGCGGGAGGGCCGGGGATACGCAGTATTTT.

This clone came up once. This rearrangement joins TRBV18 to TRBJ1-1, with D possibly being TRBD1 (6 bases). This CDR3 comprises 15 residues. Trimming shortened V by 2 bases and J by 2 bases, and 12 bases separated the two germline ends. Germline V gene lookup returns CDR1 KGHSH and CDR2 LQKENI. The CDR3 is CASSPVRGLNTEAFF. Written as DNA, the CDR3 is TGTGCCAGCTCACCAGTCAGGGGACTTAACACTGAAGCTTTCTTT. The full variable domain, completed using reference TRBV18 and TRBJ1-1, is NAGVMQNPRHLVRRRGQEARLRCSPMKGHSHVYWYRQLPEEGLKFMVYLQKENIIDESGMPKERFSAEFPKEGPSILRIQQVVRGDSAAYFCASSPVRGLNTEAFFGQGTRLTVV.

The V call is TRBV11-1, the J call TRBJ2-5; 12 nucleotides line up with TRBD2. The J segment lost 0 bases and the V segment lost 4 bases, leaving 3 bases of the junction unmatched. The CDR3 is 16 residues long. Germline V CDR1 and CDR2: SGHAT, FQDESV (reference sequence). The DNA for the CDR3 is TGTGCCAGCAGCTCCACTAGCGGGAGGAACCAAGAGACCCAGTACTTC. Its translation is CASSSTSGRNQETQYF.